The clone carrying this T cell receptor beta chain came up a few times. The antigen is undetermined. This specimen comes from a study of blood T cells in healthy people across ages. Whole-study findings and limits: Any changes in expanded clonotypes were possibly confounded, as donor CMV status remained unknown. In long-lived donors, naive CD4+ cell counts and diversity exceeded those of aged donors.

A second about 7 to 12 cycle PCR used barcoded and J-beta primers. In TCRdb, the 5' RACE reads were re-called with MiXCR into one record per CDR3 protein. The repertoire holds around 700,000 distinct CDR3 sequences, 20% to 25% seen once, with 9% to 9.5% in the top ten. Per germline, CDR1 SGHRS and CDR2 YFSETQ. The CDR3 covers 15 residues. V gave up 0 bases and J gave up 5 bases; unmatched junction bases: 4. The same sample was also studied in work on T cells of mothers and their children.

This chain links TRBV5-1 with TRBJ1-5, with TRBD1 identical over 8 bases. This receptor was obtained from a boy between 10 and 17 years old in good health. Sample: blood. The CDR3, as DNA: TGCGCCAGCAGCTTGGGACAGGGGCAGTATCAGCCCCAGCATTTT. Translation gives CASSLGQGQYQPQHF.